These 17 T cell receptor beta chains were sequenced from one sample in a study of Graves' ophthalmopathy and Graves' hyperthyroidism. Amplification targeted the TCR beta CDR3 regions, with RNA transcripts as the source material. First-round RT-PCR with HTBI primers preceded a second-round multiplex PCR. TCRdb reprocessed the multiplex PCR reads via MiXCR and lists one record per CDR3 protein. The sample consists of about 1.1 million distinct CDR3 sequences, less than 45% of them appearing once. Sequencing was performed on peripheral blood or thyroid tissue (not recorded which). The receptors derive from an adult man with Graves' hyperthyroidism.

The J gene is TRBJ1-1, the V gene TRBV7-8; 7 bases fit TRBD1. V was pared by 5 bases and J by 1 base, with 7 bases of the junction left unmatched. The germline V gene has CDR1 SGHVS and CDR2 FQNEAQ. The length of the CDR3 is 15 residues. The CDR3 loop reads CASSQGGFKNTEAFF. CDR3 nucleotides: TGTGCCAGCAGCCAAGGGGGCTTTAAGAACACTGAAGCTTTCTTT.

This chain links TRBV6-5 with TRBJ1-1; D is ambiguous. The CDR3 has 14 amino acids. V gave up 5 bases and J gave up 6 bases, with 16 bases separating them. Germline-derived CDR1 and CDR2 are MNHEY and SVGAGI. The CDR3 is CASSQAVGWAEAFF. As DNA, the CDR3 is TGTGCCAGCAGTCAGGCGGTAGGCTGGGCTGAAGCTTTCTTT.

This clonotype was seen a few times. The rearrangement uses TRBV6-2 or TRBV6-3 and TRBJ1-2, with TRBD1 matching 10 bases. CDR3 length: 14 residues. Germline V gives CDR1 MNHEY, CDR2 SVGEGT. V trimming: 5 bases; J trimming: 6 bases; junction bases outside the gene matches: 6. This CDR3 reads CASSRGTGADGYTF. Here the CDR3 DNA reads TGTGCCAGCAGTCGCGGGACAGGGGCGGATGGCTACACCTTC.

This chain connects TRBV20-1 to TRBJ1-5; no firm D call. The V and J ends lost 1 base and 4 bases respectively, with 8 bases between them. CDR1 DFQATT and CDR2 SNEGSKA come from the germline V gene (reference sequence). This CDR3 comprises 13 residues. The CDR3 loop is CSARGGPNQPQHF. The CDR3 DNA follows: TGCAGTGCTAGAGGAGGGCCAAATCAGCCCCAGCATTTT.

The table lists this clonotype with a count of one. Being one base from a much bigger clone, this may be a read error. The chain carries TRBV20-1 and TRBJ1-2; D call uncertain. Germline CDR1 and CDR2: DFQATT and SNEGSKA (reference sequence). Trimming removed 4 bases at V and 5 bases at J, with 14 bases between. The CDR3 length is 13 residues. CDR3 in amino acids: CSANPDSEYGYTF. The DNA for the CDR3 is TGCAGTGCTAACCCTGATTCGGAGTATGGCTACACCTTC.

This clonotype showed up many times. The chain is built from TRBV5-1 and TRBJ2-7; D unclear. The CDR3 consists of 15 residues. Germline values: CDR1 SGHRS, CDR2 YFSETQ. V was clipped by 0 bases and J by 2 bases, with 12 bases between them. The CDR3, as DNA: TGCGCCAGCAGCTTGGTAATGGGTCTCGCCTACGAGCAGTACTTC. It codes for CASSLVMGLAYEQYF. The full variable domain, completed using reference TRBV5-1 and TRBJ2-7, is KAGVTQTPRYLIKTRGQQVTLSCSPISGHRSVSWYQQTPGQGLQFLFEYFSETQRNKGNFPGRFSGRQFSNSRSEMNVSTLELGDSALYLCASSLVMGLAYEQYFGPGTRLTVT.

The chain employs TRBV12-3 or TRBV12-4 and TRBJ1-5; unclear D gene. The CDR3 is made up of 15 amino acids. Deletions cut 3 bases from V and 2 bases from J, with 11 bases between. The CDR3: CASSFSGKGNQPQHF. The CDR3 bases are TGTGCCAGCAGTTTTTCGGGAAAGGGCAATCAGCCCCAGCATTTT.

This clonotype was recorded many times. V usage is TRBV10-3 and J usage is TRBJ1-3; D not resolved. Germline V gene lookup returns CDR1 ENHRY and CDR2 SYGVKD. The CDR3 covers 13 residues. V gave up 6 bases and J gave up 1 base, with 7 bases separating them. CDR3 in DNA: TGTGCCATCAGGGGTGCTTCTGGAAACACCATATATTTT. Its protein is CAIRGASGNTIYF.

This clonotype was detected a few times. This chain connects TRBV29-1 to TRBJ1-1; D is perhaps TRBD1 (5 bases). The CDR3 loop spans 13 amino acids. Germline V gene data show CDR1 as SQVTM and CDR2 as ANQGSEA. The V end lost 6 bases, the J end lost 3 bases, and 14 bases lay between the germline ends. CDR3 protein: CSVDKAGDTEAFF. For the CDR3, the DNA is TGCAGCGTCGACAAGGCGGGGGACACTGAAGCTTTCTTT.

This clonotype occurred many times. The chain is built from TRBV20-1 and TRBJ2-5; TRBD2 matches at 8 bases. Germline CDR1 DFQATT, CDR2 SNEGSKA (reference sequence). This CDR3 is 13 amino acids long. Losses at the gene ends were 6 bases for V and 5 bases for J; bases not matched to a gene: 8. The CDR3 region has the DNA TGCAGTGCCAGAAGCGGGAGTGGGGAGACCCAGTACTTC. It codes for CSARSGSGETQYF.

The chain couples TRBV7-9 to TRBJ1-6; D perhaps matches TRBD1 (5 bases). The CDR3 extends over 14 amino acids. With 1 base removed from V and 10 bases from J, the gap between germline ends came to 11 bases. Germline loops: CDR1 SEHNR, CDR2 FQNEAQ (reference sequence). CDR3 sequence reads: CASSLEGQGSPLHF. CDR3 DNA sequence: TGTGCCAGCAGCTTAGAGGGGCAGGGATCACCCCTCCACTTT.

CDR3 sequence reads: CASSTSGVSSYNEQFF. The CDR3 region has the DNA TGTGCCAGTAGTACTAGCGGTGTGTCCTCCTACAATGAGCAGTTCTTC. The V and J genes are TRBV7-8 and TRBJ2-1; 8 bases are shared with TRBD2. V shed 9 bases, J shed 0 bases, and the junction held 10 bases outside the gene matches. The CDR3 totals 16 residues. Germline V gene data show CDR1 as SGHVS and CDR2 as FQNEAQ.

Note on this clonotype: The junction does not match germline at one end; this may be a read error. The chain employs TRBV10-3 and TRBJ2-5, with D possibly being TRBD2 (5 bases). The CDR3 length is 13 residues. Germline lookup yields CDR1 ENHRY and CDR2 SYGVKD. The DNA for the CDR3 is TGCGCCATCAGTGAGACTACCCAAGAGACCCAGTACTTC. Its protein is CAISETTQETQYF.

This clonotype was picked up many times. The chain is built from TRBV20-1 and TRBJ2-7; TRBD2 might be the D (6 bases). The CDR3 loop spans 14 amino acids. The V gene lost 2 bases and the J gene lost 1 base, with 12 bases spanning the gap. Germline assignment: CDR1 DFQATT and CDR2 SNEGSKA (reference sequence). The CDR3 DNA reads TGCAGTGCTAGAAGGTGGGAGGCGTCCTACGAGCAGTACTTC. Translating it yields CSARRWEASYEQYF.

The chain joins TRBV7-6 to TRBJ2-2; TRBD2 might be the D (6 bases). Deletions cut 7 bases from V and 6 bases from J, with 21 bases between. There are 16 residues in the CDR3. Germline CDR1 and CDR2: SGHVS and FNYEAQ. This chain's CDR3 is CASTDTGTRRAGELFF. The CDR3 region has the DNA TGTGCCAGCACCGACACCGGGACCAGGAGGGCCGGGGAGCTGTTTTTT.

This sequence joins TRBV4-1 and TRBJ1-2; no definite D call. The CDR3 is made up of 19 amino acids. Germline CDR1 is MGHRA and CDR2 is YSYEKL. V shed 0 bases and J shed 7 bases, with 27 bases lying between them. In nucleotides, the CDR3 is TGCGCCAGCAGCCAAGAGTCCCCGAACGGGATTCGGGCTGTTAGTGGCTACACCTTC. This translates into CASSQESPNGIRAVSGYTF.

The rearrangement uses TRBV15 and TRBJ1-5, with 10 bases lining up with TRBD1. The CDR3 is made up of 19 amino acids. Germline CDR1 LNHNV, CDR2 YYDKDF (reference sequence). Trimming cost V 5 bases and J 1 base; bases outside gene matches: 14. Here the CDR3 reads CATSRTDRGRSWSNQPQHF. The CDR3 region has the DNA TGTGCCACCAGCCGAACCGACAGGGGGCGCTCTTGGAGCAATCAGCCCCAGCATTTT.